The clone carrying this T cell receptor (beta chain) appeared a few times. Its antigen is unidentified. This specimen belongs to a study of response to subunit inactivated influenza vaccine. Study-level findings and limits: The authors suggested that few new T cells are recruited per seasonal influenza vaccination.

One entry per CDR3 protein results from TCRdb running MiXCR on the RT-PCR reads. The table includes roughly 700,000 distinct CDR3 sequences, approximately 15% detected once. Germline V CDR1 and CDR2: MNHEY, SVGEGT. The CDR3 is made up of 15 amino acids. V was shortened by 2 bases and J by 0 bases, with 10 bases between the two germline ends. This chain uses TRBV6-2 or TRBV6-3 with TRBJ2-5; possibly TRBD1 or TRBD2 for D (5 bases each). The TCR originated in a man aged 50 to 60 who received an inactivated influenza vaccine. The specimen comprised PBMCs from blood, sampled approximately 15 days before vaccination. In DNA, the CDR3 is TGTGCCAGCAGTTACAGGGACCCGTACCAAGAGACCCAGTACTTC. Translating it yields CASSYRDPYQETQYF.